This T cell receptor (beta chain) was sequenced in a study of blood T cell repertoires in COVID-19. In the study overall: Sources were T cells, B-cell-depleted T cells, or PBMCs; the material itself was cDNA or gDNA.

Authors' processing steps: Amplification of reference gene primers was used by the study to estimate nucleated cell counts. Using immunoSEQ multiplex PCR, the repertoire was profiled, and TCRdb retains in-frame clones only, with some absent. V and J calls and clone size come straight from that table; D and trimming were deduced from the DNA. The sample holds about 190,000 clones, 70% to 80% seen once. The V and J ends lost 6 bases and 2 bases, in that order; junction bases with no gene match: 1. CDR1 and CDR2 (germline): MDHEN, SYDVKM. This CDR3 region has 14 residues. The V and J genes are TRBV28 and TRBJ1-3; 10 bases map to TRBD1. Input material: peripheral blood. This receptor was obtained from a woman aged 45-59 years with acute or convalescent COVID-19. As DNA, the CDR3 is TGTGCCAGCAGGGGGACAGGGGCTGGAAACACCATATATTTT. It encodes CASRGTGAGNTIYF. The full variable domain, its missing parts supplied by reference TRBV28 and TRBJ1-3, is DVKVTQSSRYLVKRTGEKVFLECVQDMDHENMFWYRQDPGLGLRLIYFSYDVKMKEKGDIPEGYSVSREKKERFSLILESASTNQTSMYLCASRGTGAGNTIYFGEGSWLTVV.